The T cell receptor beta chain under discussion was sequenced for a study of shared clonotypes between healthy human individuals. Broader study findings: Naive subsets generally had larger estimated richness than memory subsets. The generation probabilities recorded for non-shared clonotypes fell below those of clonotypes shared by all four donors. When naive CD4 clonotypes were compared across a handful of donors, 4% to 6.5% were shared.

Assay used: immunoSEQ multiplex PCR; TCRdb lists only in-frame clones, some missing. The table includes 2 million to 3 million clones, more than 85% detected once. Every donor, a Caucasian adult, lived in Nashville, Tennessee. Germline assignment: CDR1 MNHNY and CDR2 SVGAGI (reference sequence). Trimming took 2 bases from V and 3 from J, leaving 11 bases between them. This CDR3 has 14 amino acids. As for this clone: Its specificity is not known.

The genes are TRBV6-6 and TRBJ2-7; D unclear. The source is a man aged 18 to 35 in good health. Some clones in this sample may be carry-over from other donors' samples. Sequencing was carried out using naive CD4+ T cells from PBMCs. Subset denoted: CD45RA+ positively selected. Written as DNA, the CDR3 is TGTGCCAGCAGTTACCGGGCAAGAGACTACGAGCAGTACTTC. This encodes CASSYRARDYEQYF.